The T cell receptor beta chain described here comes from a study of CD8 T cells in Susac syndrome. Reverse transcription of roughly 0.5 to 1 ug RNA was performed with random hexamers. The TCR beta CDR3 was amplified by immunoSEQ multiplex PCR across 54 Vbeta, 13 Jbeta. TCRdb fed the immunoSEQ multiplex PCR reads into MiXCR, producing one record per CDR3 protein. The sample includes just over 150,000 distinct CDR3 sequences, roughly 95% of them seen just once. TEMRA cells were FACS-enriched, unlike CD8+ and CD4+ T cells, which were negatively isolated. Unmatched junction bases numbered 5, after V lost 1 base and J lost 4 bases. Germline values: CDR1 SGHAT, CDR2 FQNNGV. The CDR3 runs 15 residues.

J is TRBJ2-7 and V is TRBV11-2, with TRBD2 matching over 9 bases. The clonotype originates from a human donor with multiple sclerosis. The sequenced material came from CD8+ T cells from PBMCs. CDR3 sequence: CASSLGSGGLYEQYF. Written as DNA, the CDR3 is TGTGCCAGCAGCTTAGGGAGCGGGGGGTTATACGAGCAGTACTTC.